A single sample is the source of the 5 T cell receptor beta chains below, sequenced in a study of blood T cells in healthy people across ages. A second PCR, run for about 7 to 11 cycles, used a sample-barcoded 5' primer plus a J-beta primer mix. TCRdb itself ran the 5' RACE reads through MiXCR, one entry per CDR3 protein. The sample yields 1.5 million to 2 million distinct CDR3 sequences, 40% to 55% seen once. What was sequenced was blood. The receptor set was obtained from a woman aged 40 to 50 in good health.

This clonotype occurred once. V usage is TRBV29-1 and J usage is TRBJ2-5; a weak D match, TRBD1 (5 bases). Germline-derived CDR1 and CDR2 are SQVTM and ANQGSEA. V was pared by 4 bases and J by 5 bases, with 14 bases between. CDR3 length: 13 residues. The CDR3 DNA is TGCAGCGTTGCTCCAGGGATCGGTGAGACCCAGTACTTC. As protein: CSVAPGIGETQYF.

This chain uses TRBV27 with TRBJ2-5; a weak D match, TRBD2 (5 bases). Trimming stripped 2 bases from V and 5 bases from J, with 15 bases between. The CDR3 is made up of 15 amino acids. Looked up from germline, CDR1 is MNHEY and CDR2 is SMNVEV (reference sequence). The CDR3 DNA is TGTGCCAGCAGTTTAGCCCGTGGAGGTTTTGAGACCCAGTACTTC. Translating it yields CASSLARGGFETQYF.

The rearrangement joins TRBV28 to TRBJ1-5; possibly TRBD1 for D (6 bases). Germline CDR1 and CDR2: MDHEN and SYDVKM. The CDR3 length is 16 residues. The germline V and J ends were trimmed by 4 bases and 8 bases, with 21 bases remaining between them. The CDR3 here is CASSSVAQGRGEPQHF. In nucleotides, the CDR3 is TGTGCCAGCAGTTCGGTAGCTCAGGGGCGGGGCGAGCCCCAGCATTTT.

The chain's CDR3 is CASSGTGHNYGYTF. The CDR3 coding sequence is TGCGCCAGCAGCGGGACAGGCCATAACTATGGCTACACCTTC. This chain connects TRBV5-1 to TRBJ1-2; 8 bases agree with TRBD1. This CDR3 has 14 amino acids. The germline V gene has CDR1 SGHRS and CDR2 YFSETQ. The V segment lost 4 bases and the J segment 1 base; nucleotides outside the gene matches: 3.

This clonotype was seen repeatedly, ten times or more. V and J are TRBV12-3 or TRBV12-4 and TRBJ2-5; 8 bases match TRBD2. This CDR3 spans 15 amino acids. Trimming removed 2 bases from V and 1 base from J; junction bases left unmatched: 3. CDR3 coding DNA: TGTGCCAGCAGTTTACGGGGGGGCGTCCAAGAGACCCAGTACTTC. Its protein product is CASSLRGGVQETQYF.